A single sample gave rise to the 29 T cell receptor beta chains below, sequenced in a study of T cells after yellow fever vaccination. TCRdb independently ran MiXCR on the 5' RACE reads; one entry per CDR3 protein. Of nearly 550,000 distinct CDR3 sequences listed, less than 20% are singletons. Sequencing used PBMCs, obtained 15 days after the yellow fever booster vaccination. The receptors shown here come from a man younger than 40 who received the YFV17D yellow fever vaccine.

Here the CDR3 DNA reads TGTGCCAGTAGTATCCCGGGACAGTTTAATTCACCCCTCCACTTT. Its protein is CASSIPGQFNSPLHF. The chain couples TRBV19 to TRBJ1-6, with TRBD1 identical over 7 bases. After removal of 3 bases from V and 6 bases from J, the junction contained 5 bases not matched to a gene. Germline-derived CDR1 and CDR2 are LNHDA and SQIVND (reference sequence). The length of the CDR3 is 15 residues.

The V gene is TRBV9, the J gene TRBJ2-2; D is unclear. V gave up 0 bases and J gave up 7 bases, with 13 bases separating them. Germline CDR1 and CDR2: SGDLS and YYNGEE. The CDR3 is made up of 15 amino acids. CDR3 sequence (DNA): TGTGCCAGCAGCGTAGAATCCTCCTGGGGCGGGGAGCTGTTTTTT. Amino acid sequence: CASSVESSWGGELFF.

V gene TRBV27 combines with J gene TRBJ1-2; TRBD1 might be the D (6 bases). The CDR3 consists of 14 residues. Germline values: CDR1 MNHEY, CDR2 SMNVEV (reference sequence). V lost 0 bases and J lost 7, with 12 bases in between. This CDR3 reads CASSLSTGVGGYTF. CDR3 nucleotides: TGTGCCAGCAGTTTATCGACAGGCGTGGGTGGCTACACCTTC.

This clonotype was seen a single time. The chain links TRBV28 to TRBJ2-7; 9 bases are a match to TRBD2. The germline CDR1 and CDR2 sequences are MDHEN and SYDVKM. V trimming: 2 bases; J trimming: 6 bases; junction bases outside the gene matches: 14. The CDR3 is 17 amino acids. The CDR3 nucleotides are TGTGCCAGCAGTTTAGGGGGACTAGCTATTACCTACACCGAGCAGTACTTC. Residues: CASSLGGLAITYTEQYF.

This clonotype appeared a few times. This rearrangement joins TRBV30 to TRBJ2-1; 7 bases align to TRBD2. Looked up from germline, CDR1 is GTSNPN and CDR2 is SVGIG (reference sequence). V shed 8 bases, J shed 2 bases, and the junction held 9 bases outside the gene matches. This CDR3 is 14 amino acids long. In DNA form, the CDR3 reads TGTGCCGGACAACTAGCGATAACCTACAATGAGCAGTTCTTC. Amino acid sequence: CAGQLAITYNEQFF.

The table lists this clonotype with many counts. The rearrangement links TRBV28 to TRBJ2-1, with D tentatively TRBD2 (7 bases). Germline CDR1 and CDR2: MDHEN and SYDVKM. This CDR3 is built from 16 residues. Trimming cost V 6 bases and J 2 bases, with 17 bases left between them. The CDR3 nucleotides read TGTGCCAGCAGCCACGGGGGGCCTACTCCCTACAATGAGCAGTTCTTC. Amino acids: CASSHGGPTPYNEQFF. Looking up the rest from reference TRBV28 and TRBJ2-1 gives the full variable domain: DVKVTQSSRYLVKRTGEKVFLECVQDMDHENMFWYRQDPGLGLRLIYFSYDVKMKEKGDIPEGYSVSREKKERFSLILESASTNQTSMYLCASSHGGPTPYNEQFFGPGTRLTVL.

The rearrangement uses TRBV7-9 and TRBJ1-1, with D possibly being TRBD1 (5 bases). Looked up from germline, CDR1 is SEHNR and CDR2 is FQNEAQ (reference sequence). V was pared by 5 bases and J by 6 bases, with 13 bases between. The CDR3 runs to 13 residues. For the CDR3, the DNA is TGTGCCAGCAGCCCTGGGGCCGGGCCTGAAGCTTTCTTT. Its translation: CASSPGAGPEAFF.

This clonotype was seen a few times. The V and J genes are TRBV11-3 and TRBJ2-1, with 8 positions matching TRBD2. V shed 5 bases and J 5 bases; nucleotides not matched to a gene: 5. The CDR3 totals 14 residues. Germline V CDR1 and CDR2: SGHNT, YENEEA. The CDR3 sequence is CASSGQAGDNEQFF. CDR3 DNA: TGTGCCAGCAGCGGGCAAGCGGGAGACAATGAGCAGTTCTTC.

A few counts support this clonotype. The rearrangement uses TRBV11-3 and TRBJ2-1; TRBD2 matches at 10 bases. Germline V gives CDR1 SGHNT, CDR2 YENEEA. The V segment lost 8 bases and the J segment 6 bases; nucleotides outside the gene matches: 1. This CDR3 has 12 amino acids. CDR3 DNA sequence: TGTGCCAGCTCTAGCGGGAGCAATGAGCAGTTCTTC. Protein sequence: CASSSGSNEQFF.

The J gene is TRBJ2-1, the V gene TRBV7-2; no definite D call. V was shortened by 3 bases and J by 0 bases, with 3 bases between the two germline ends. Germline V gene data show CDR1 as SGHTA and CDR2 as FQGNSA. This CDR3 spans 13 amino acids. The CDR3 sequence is CASSFFSYNEQFF. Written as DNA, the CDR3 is TGTGCCAGCAGCTTTTTCTCCTACAATGAGCAGTTCTTC.

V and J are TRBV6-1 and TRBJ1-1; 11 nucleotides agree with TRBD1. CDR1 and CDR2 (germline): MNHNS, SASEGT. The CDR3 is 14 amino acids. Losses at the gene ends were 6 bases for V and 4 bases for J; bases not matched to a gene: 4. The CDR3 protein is CASRPGQGGTEAFF. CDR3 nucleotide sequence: TGTGCCAGCAGGCCGGGACAGGGGGGCACTGAAGCTTTCTTT.

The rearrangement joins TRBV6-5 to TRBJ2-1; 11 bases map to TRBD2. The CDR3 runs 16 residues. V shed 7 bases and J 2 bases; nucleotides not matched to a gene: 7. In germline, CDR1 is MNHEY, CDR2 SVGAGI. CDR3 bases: TGTGCCAGCAACCTAGGACTAGCGGGTACCTACAATGAGCAGTTCTTC. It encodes CASNLGLAGTYNEQFF.

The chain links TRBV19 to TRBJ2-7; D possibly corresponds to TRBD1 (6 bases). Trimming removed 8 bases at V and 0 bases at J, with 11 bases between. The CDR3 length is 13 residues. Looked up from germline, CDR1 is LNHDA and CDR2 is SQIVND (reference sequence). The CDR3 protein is CASSRGPSYEQYF. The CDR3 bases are TGTGCCAGTTCCAGGGGCCCCTCCTACGAGCAGTACTTC. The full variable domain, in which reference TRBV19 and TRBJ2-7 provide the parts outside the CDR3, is DGGITQSPKYLFRKEGQNVTLSCEQNLNHDAMYWYRQDPGQGLRLIYYSQIVNDFQKGDIAEGYSVSREKKESFPLTVTSAQKNPTAFYLCASSRGPSYEQYFGPGTRLTVT.

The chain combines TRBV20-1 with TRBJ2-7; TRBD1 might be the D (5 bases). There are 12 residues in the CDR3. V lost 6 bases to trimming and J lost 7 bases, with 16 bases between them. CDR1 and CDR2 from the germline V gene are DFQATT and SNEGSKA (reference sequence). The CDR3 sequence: CSALQGGWEQYF. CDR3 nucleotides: TGCAGTGCCTTGCAGGGTGGCTGGGAGCAGTACTTC.

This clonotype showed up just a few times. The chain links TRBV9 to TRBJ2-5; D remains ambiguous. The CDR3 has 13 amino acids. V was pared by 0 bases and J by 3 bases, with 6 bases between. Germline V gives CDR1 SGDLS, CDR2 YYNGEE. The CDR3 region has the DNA TGTGCCAGCAGCGTAGCGGTCGAAGAGACCCAGTACTTC. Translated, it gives CASSVAVEETQYF.

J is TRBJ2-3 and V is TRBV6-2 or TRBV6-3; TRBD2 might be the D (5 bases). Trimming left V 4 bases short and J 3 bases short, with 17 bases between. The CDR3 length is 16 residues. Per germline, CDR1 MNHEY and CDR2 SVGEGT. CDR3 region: CASSSYRLKPTDTQYF. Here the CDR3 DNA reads TGTGCCAGCAGTTCCTACCGACTAAAACCTACAGATACGCAGTATTTT.

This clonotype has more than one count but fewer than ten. The CDR3 loop reads CASSPPGQGTANEQFF. The CDR3 DNA follows: TGTGCCAGCAGCCCTCCGGGACAGGGTACTGCCAATGAGCAGTTCTTC. The V gene is TRBV7-9, the J gene TRBJ2-1, with TRBD1 matching over 9 bases. Germline values: CDR1 SEHNR, CDR2 FQNEAQ (reference sequence). V was pared by 5 bases and J by 6 bases, with 11 bases of the junction left unmatched. The CDR3 extends over 16 amino acids.

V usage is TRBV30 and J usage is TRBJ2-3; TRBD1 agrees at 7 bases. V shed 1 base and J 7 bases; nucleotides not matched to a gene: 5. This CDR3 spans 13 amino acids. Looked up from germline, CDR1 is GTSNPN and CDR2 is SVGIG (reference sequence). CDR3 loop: CAWSADRANTQYF. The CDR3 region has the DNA TGTGCCTGGAGTGCCGACAGGGCCAATACGCAGTATTTT.

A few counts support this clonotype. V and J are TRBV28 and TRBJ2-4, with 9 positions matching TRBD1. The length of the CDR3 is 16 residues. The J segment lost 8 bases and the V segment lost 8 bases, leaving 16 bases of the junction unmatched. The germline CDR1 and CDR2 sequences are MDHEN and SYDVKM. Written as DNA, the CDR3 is TGTGCCAGCGCGGCCAGGTGGACAGGGGAATTATACATTCAGTACTTC. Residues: CASAARWTGELYIQYF.

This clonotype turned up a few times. CDR3 DNA: TGTGCCAGCAGCACCGGGAGGAACAATGAGCAGTTCTTC. It yields the protein CASSTGRNNEQFF. The rearrangement uses TRBV7-9 and TRBJ2-1; TRBD2 agrees at 7 bases. This CDR3 has 13 amino acids. Germline V lookup: CDR1 SEHNR, CDR2 FQNEAQ (reference sequence). Losses at the gene ends were 5 bases for V and 5 bases for J; bases not matched to a gene: 3.

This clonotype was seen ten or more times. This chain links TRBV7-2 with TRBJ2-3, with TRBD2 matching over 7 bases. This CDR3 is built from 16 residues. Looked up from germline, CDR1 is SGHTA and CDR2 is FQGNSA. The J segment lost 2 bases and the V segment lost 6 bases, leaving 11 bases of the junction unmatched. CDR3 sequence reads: CASSLFPGGPTDTQYF. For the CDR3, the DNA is TGTGCCAGCAGTTTATTTCCGGGAGGACCCACAGATACGCAGTATTTT.

The CDR3 DNA reads as TGTGCCAGCAGTTACCCGGGACAGGGGGGTGAGCAGTACTTC. Protein: CASSYPGQGGEQYF. The V and J genes are TRBV6-5 and TRBJ2-7, with 11 bases aligning to TRBD1. Germline V CDR1 and CDR2: MNHEY, SVGAGI. J lost 7 bases, V lost 2 bases, and 4 bases had no gene match. The CDR3 consists of 14 residues.

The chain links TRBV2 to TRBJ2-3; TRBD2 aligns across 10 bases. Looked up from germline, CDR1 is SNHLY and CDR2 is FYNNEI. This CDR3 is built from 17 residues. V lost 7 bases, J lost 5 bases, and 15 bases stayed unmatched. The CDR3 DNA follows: TGTGCCAGCACCGCCCTACTAGCGGGAAGTCGGAAAGATACGCAGTATTTT. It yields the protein CASTALLAGSRKDTQYF.

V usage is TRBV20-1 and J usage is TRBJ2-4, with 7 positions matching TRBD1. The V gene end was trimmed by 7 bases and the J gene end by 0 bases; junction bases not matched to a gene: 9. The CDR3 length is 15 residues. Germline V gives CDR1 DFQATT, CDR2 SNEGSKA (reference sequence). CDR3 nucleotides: TGCAGTGGAGCCCGGGACAGACTAGCCAAAAACATTCAGTACTTC. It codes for CSGARDRLAKNIQYF.

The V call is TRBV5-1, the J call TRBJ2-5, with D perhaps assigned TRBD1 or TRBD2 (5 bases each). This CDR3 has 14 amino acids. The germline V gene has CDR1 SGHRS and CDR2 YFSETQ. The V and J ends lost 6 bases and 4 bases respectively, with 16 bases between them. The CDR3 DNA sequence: TGCGCCAGCATGAGTGGGGGTAGCAGAGAGACCCAGTACTTC. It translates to CASMSGGSRETQYF.

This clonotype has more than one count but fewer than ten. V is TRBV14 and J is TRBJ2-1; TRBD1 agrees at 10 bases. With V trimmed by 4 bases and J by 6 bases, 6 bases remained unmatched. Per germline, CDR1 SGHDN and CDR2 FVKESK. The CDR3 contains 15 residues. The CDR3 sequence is CASSRGQGVFNEQFF. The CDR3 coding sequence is TGTGCCAGCAGCCGTGGACAGGGGGTGTTCAATGAGCAGTTCTTC.

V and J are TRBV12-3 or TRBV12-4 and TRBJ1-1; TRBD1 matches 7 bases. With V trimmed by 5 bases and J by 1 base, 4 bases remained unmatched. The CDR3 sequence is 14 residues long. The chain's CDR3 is CASSDRDQNTEAFF. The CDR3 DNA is TGTGCCAGCAGTGACAGGGATCAGAACACTGAAGCTTTCTTT.

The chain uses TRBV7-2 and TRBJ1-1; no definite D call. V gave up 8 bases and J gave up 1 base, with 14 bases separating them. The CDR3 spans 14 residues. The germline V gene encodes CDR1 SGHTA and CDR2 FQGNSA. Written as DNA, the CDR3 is TGTGCCAGCCTGAAGTTGGTCGGGAACACTGAAGCTTTCTTT. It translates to CASLKLVGNTEAFF.

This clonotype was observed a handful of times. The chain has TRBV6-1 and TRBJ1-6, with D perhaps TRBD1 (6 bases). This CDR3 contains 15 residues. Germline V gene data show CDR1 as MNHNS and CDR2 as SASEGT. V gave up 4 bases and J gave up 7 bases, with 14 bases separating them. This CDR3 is CASSVRTAQNSPLHF. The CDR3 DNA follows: TGTGCCAGCAGTGTTAGGACAGCACAGAATTCACCCCTCCACTTT.